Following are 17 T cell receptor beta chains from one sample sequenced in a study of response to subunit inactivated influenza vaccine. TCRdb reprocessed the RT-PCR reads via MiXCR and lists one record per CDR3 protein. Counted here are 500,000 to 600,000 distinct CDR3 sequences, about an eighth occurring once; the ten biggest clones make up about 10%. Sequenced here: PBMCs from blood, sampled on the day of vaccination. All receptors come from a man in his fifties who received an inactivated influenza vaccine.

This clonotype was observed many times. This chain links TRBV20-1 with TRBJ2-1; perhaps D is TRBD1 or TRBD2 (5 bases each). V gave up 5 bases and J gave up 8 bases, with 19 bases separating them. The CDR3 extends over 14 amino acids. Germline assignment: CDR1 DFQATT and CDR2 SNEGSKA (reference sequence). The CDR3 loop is CSAPDSGTRDEQFF. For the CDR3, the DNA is TGCAGTGCTCCCGACTCGGGGACCAGGGATGAGCAGTTCTTC.

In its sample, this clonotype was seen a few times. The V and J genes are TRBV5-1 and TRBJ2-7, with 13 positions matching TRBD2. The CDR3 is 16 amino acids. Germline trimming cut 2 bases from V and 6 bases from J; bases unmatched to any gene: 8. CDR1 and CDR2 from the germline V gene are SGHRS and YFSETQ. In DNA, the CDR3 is TGCGCCAGCAGCTTCGGGACTAGCGGGATACGTGTCGAGCAGTACTTC. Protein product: CASSFGTSGIRVEQYF.

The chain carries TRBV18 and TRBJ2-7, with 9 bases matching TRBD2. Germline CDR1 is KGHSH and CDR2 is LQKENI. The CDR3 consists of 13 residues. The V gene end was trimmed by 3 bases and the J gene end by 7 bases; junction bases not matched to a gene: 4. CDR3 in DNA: TGTGCCAGCTCACCCGGGACTAGCTGGGAGCAGTACTTC. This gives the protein CASSPGTSWEQYF.

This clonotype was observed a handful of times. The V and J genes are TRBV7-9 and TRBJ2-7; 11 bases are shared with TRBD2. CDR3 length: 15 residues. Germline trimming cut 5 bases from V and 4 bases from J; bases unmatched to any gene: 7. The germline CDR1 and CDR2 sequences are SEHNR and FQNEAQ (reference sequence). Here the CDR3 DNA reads TGTGCCAGCAGCCCCACTAGCGGGAGTCCATACGAGCAGTACTTC. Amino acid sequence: CASSPTSGSPYEQYF.

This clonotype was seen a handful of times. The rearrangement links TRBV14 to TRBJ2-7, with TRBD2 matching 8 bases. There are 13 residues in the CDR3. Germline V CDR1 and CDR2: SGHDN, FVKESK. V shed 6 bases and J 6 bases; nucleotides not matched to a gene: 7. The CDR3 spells CASSKVSGGEQYF. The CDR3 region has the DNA TGTGCCAGCAGTAAGGTCAGCGGGGGCGAGCAGTACTTC.

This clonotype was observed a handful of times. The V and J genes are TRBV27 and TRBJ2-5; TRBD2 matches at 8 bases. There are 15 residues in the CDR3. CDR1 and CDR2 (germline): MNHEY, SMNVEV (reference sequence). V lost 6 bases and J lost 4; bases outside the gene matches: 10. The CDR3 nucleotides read TGTGCCAGCAGCTCGGCGGGGGGCAGTGGAGAGACCCAGTACTTC. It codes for CASSSAGGSGETQYF.

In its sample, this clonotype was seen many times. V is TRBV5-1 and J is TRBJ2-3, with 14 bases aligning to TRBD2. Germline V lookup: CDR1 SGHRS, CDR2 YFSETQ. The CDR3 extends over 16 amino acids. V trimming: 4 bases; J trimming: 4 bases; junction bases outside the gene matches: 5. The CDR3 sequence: CASSEGLAGVADTQYF. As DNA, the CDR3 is TGCGCCAGCAGCGAGGGACTAGCGGGAGTCGCAGATACGCAGTATTTT.

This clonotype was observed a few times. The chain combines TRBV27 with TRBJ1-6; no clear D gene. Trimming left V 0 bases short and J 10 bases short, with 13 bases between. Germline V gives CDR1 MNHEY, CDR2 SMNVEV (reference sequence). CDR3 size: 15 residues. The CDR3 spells CASSLSMGSGSPLHF. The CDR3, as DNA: TGTGCCAGCAGTTTATCGATGGGGAGCGGGTCACCCCTCCACTTT.

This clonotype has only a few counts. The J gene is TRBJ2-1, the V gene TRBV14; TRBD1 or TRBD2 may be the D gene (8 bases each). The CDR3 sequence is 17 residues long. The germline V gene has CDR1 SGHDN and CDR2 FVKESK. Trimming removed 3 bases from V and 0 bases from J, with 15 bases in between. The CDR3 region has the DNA TGTGCCAGCAGCCATAGGACAGGGACTAGCTCCTACAATGAGCAGTTCTTC. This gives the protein CASSHRTGTSSYNEQFF.

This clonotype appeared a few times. CDR3 loop: CASSRDRGRIIDEQYF. As DNA, the CDR3 is TGCGCCAGCAGCAGAGACAGGGGGCGAATTATAGACGAGCAGTACTTC. V usage is TRBV5-1 and J usage is TRBJ2-7, with 10 bases that match TRBD1. Trimming cost V 4 bases and J 5 bases; bases outside gene matches: 12. CDR1 is SGHRS, CDR2 YFSETQ, per germline. This CDR3 spans 16 amino acids. Looking up the rest from reference TRBV5-1 and TRBJ2-7 gives the full variable domain: KAGVTQTPRYLIKTRGQQVTLSCSPISGHRSVSWYQQTPGQGLQFLFEYFSETQRNKGNFPGRFSGRQFSNSRSEMNVSTLELGDSALYLCASSRDRGRIIDEQYFGPGTRLTVT.

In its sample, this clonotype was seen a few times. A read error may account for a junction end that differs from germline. This CDR3 is CASSFRAARTNTQYF. Written as DNA, the CDR3 is TGCGCCAGCAGCTTTAGGGCGGCCCGCACAAATACGCAGTATTTT. The chain has TRBV5-1 and TRBJ2-3, with D unresolved. Germline CDR1 and CDR2: SGHRS and YFSETQ. CDR3 length: 15 amino acids.

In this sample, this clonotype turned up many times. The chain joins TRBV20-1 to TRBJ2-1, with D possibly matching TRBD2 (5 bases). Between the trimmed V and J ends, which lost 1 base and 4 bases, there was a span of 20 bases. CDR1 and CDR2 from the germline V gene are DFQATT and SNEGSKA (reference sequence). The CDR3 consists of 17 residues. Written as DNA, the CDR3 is TGCAGTGCTAGAGCCATTCCCGGGGAGCTTGGGTACAATGAGCAGTTCTTC. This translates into CSARAIPGELGYNEQFF.

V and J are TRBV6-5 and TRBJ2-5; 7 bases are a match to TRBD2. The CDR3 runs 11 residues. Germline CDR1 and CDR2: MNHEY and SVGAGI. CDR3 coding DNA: TGTGCTACGGGAGGTGGAGAGACCCAGTACTTC. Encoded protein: CATGGGETQYF.

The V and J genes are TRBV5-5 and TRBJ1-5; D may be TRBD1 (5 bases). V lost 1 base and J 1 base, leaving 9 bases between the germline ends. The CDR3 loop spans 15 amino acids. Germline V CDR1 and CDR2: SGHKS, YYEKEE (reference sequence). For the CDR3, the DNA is TGTGCCAGCAGCTTGCAGGGTTTAAGCAATCAGCCCCAGCATTTT. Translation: CASSLQGLSNQPQHF.

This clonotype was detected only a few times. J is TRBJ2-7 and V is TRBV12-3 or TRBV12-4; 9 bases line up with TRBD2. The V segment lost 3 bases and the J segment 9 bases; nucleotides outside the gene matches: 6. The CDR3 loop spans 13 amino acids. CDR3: CASSFRTSEAQYF. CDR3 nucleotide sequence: TGTGCCAGCAGTTTTCGGACTAGCGAAGCGCAGTACTTC.

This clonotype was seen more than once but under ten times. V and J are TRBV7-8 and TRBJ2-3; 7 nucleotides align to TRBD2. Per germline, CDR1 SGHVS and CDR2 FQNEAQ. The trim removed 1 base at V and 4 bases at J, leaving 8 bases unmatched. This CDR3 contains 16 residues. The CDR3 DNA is TGTGCCAGCAGCTTAGTATGGCGGGAGAATCCAGATACGCAGTATTTT. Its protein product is CASSLVWRENPDTQYF.

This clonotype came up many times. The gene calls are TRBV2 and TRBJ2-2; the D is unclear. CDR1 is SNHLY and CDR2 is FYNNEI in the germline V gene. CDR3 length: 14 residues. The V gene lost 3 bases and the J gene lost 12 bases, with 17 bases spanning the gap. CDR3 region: CASSEAGVGGQLFF. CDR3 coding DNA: TGTGCCAGCAGTGAGGCCGGAGTTGGTGGGCAGCTGTTTTTT.